A selection of T cell receptor beta chains follows, all from one sample in a study of memory CD8 T cells in hepatitis C reinfection. Method: immunoSEQ multiplex PCR; TCRdb's copy keeps in-frame clones and lacks some. The sample consists of 45,000 to 65,000 clones, roughly 91% of them appearing once. The specimen was naive CD8+ T cells sorted from blood. These receptors were collected from a man aged 18 to 35 with hepatitis C virus infection. CDR3s include the opening cysteine and the closing phenylalanine or tryptophan. D genes are given only for firm matches. Part of the rows lack a size; the others show once, few, many or a class for expanded clones.

v_call: TRBV7-9
j_call: TRBJ2-1
clone_size: NA
d_call: TRBD2
cdr3_nt: TGTGCCAGCAGTTCAACTAGCGGGGGTCCCTACAATGAGCAGTTCTTC
cdr3_aa: CASSSTSGGPYNEQFF

v_call: TRBV29-1
j_call: TRBJ2-7
clone_size: NA
d_call: TRBD1
cdr3_nt: TGCAGCGTTGGACAGGGCGTACACGAGCAGTACTTC
cdr3_aa: CSVGQGVHEQYF

v_call: TRBV10-3
j_call: TRBJ2-7
clone_size: NA
d_call: TRBD2
cdr3_nt: TGTGCCATCAGTGAGTCCGCTAGCGGTCGCGGGGAGCAGTACTTC
cdr3_aa: CAISESASGRGEQYF

v_call: TRBV6-6
j_call: TRBJ2-3
clone_size: once
d_call: NA
cdr3_nt: TGTGCCAGCAGTTACGGTAGTACTAGCACAGATACGCAGTATTTT
cdr3_aa: CASSYGSTSTDTQYF

v_call: TRBV7-8
j_call: TRBJ2-2
clone_size: NA
d_call: TRBD2
cdr3_nt: TGTGCCAGCCGCACAACGAGCGGGGGTTACACCGGGGAGCTGTTTTTT
cdr3_aa: CASRTTSGGYTGELFF

v_call: TRBV5-6
j_call: TRBJ2-7
clone_size: NA
d_call: TRBD1
cdr3_nt: TGTGCCAGCAGCTTAGGGGGCGAGGGATACGAGCAGTACTTC
cdr3_aa: CASSLGGEGYEQYF

v_call: TRBV10-2
j_call: TRBJ1-4
clone_size: NA
d_call: NA
cdr3_nt: TGCGCCAGCAGTGAGTCGAGTAGGGGGAAACTGTTTTTT
cdr3_aa: CASSESSRGKLFF

v_call: TRBV10-3
j_call: TRBJ1-6
clone_size: NA
d_call: TRBD1
cdr3_nt: TGTGCCATCAGTGAGACCACAGGGGGCGCCGCTAATTCACCCCTCCACTTT
cdr3_aa: CAISETTGGAANSPLHF

v_call: TRBV19
j_call: TRBJ2-7
clone_size: NA
d_call: TRBD1
cdr3_nt: TGTGCCAGTAGTATATTCGGACAGGGGGGGACCTACGAGCAGTACTTC
cdr3_aa: CASSIFGQGGTYEQYF

v_call: TRBV6-5
j_call: TRBJ2-1
clone_size: NA
d_call: TRBD2
cdr3_nt: TGTGCCAGCAGTTTCACAGCGGGGGGGAACAATGAGCAGTTCTTC
cdr3_aa: CASSFTAGGNNEQFF

v_call: TRBV6-1
j_call: TRBJ1-1
clone_size: NA
d_call: NA
cdr3_nt: TGTGCCAGCGCAGGGAACACTGAAGCTTTCTTT
cdr3_aa: CASAGNTEAFF

v_call: TRBV7-3
j_call: TRBJ2-3
clone_size: NA
d_call: TRBD2
cdr3_nt: TGTGCCAGCAGCGAAGGGACTAGCCTCACAGATACGCAGTATTTT
cdr3_aa: CASSEGTSLTDTQYF

v_call: TRBV6-5
j_call: TRBJ1-1
clone_size: few
d_call: TRBD1
cdr3_nt: TGTGCCAGCGTTGGGACAGGGAACACTGAAGCTTTCTTT
cdr3_aa: CASVGTGNTEAFF

v_call: TRBV5-1
j_call: TRBJ2-5
clone_size: NA
d_call: TRBD1
cdr3_nt: TGCGCCAGCAGCTTACCCGGGACAGGGGGCTGGGAGACCCAGTACTTC
cdr3_aa: CASSLPGTGGWETQYF

v_call: TRBV27
j_call: TRBJ2-3
clone_size: NA
d_call: TRBD2
cdr3_nt: TGTGCCAGCAGCCTGACTAGCGCCACAGATACGCAGTATTTT
cdr3_aa: CASSLTSATDTQYF

v_call: TRBV5-5
j_call: TRBJ1-5
clone_size: NA
d_call: NA
cdr3_nt: TGTGCCAGCAGCTTGGGGGTTGGAGGTAGCAATCAGCCCCAGCATTTT
cdr3_aa: CASSLGVGGSNQPQHF

v_call: TRBV28
j_call: TRBJ2-3
clone_size: NA
d_call: NA
cdr3_nt: TGTGCCAGCAGCCTCTCAGATACGCAGTATTTT
cdr3_aa: CASSLSDTQYF

v_call: TRBV12-1
j_call: TRBJ2-3
clone_size: NA
d_call: NA
cdr3_nt: TGTGCCAGCAGCACGGGACTAGCGGGAGGTCCCGGCCTTATTTTTACGCAGTATTTT
cdr3_aa: CASSTGLAGGPGLIFTQYF

v_call: TRBV28
j_call: TRBJ2-2
clone_size: once
d_call: TRBD1
cdr3_nt: TGTGCCAGCAGACCACGCGCAGGGGGCGCGGCCGGGGAGCTGTTTTTT
cdr3_aa: CASRPRAGGAAGELFF

v_call: TRBV19
j_call: TRBJ1-3
clone_size: NA
d_call: TRBD1
cdr3_nt: TGTGCCACCACCACGGAGGGGGCGCATGGAAACACCATATATTTT
cdr3_aa: CATTTEGAHGNTIYF

v_call: TRBV7-6
j_call: TRBJ2-5
clone_size: NA
d_call: TRBD2
cdr3_nt: TGTGCCAGCAGCTCAACTAGCGGCGATGGGGCCCAGTACTTC
cdr3_aa: CASSSTSGDGAQYF

v_call: TRBV5-1
j_call: TRBJ1-2
clone_size: NA
d_call: NA
cdr3_nt: TGCGCCAGCAGCTCCGACTCTCACTATGGCTACACCTTC
cdr3_aa: CASSSDSHYGYTF

v_call: TRBV19
j_call: TRBJ2-1
clone_size: NA
d_call: TRBD2
cdr3_nt: TGTGCCAGTAGTATTGGACTAGCGGGAGCGTATGAGCAGTTCTTC
cdr3_aa: CASSIGLAGAYEQFF

v_call: TRBV9
j_call: TRBJ2-2
clone_size: NA
d_call: NA
cdr3_nt: TGTGCCAGCAGCGTAGATGTAGCCGGGGAGCTGTTTTTT
cdr3_aa: CASSVDVAGELFF

v_call: TRBV5-4
j_call: TRBJ2-3
clone_size: NA
d_call: NA
cdr3_nt: TGTGCCAGCAGCCCGACTGCTGCTAGCACAGATACGCAGTATTTT
cdr3_aa: CASSPTAASTDTQYF

v_call: TRBV5-4
j_call: TRBJ2-5
clone_size: once
d_call: TRBD2
cdr3_nt: TGTGCCAGCAACATGGAATCTAGCGGAGAGACCCAGTACTTC
cdr3_aa: CASNMESSGETQYF

v_call: TRBV7-8
j_call: TRBJ2-7
clone_size: NA
d_call: NA
cdr3_nt: TGTGCCAGCAGCCGCTTCCAGGGGCCTTCCTACGAGCAGTACTTC
cdr3_aa: CASSRFQGPSYEQYF

v_call: TRBV11-2
j_call: TRBJ2-3
clone_size: NA
d_call: TRBD2
cdr3_nt: TGTGCCAGCAGCCGGGGGAGGGTAGCGGGAGATATTGGAGATACGCAGTATTTT
cdr3_aa: CASSRGRVAGDIGDTQYF

v_call: TRBV6-1
j_call: TRBJ1-6
clone_size: NA
d_call: NA
cdr3_nt: TGTGCCAGCACTCCCGACGGGGGAAATTCACCCCTCCACTTT
cdr3_aa: CASTPDGGNSPLHF

v_call: TRBV6-1
j_call: TRBJ2-1
clone_size: NA
d_call: NA
cdr3_nt: TGTGCCAGCAGAGTAGAGACCGCGGGTTCGAATGAGCAGTTCTTC
cdr3_aa: CASRVETAGSNEQFF

v_call: TRBV5-6
j_call: TRBJ2-7
clone_size: NA
d_call: TRBD2
cdr3_nt: TGTGCCAGCAGCCCCCGGCTAGCGGGTTCCTACGAGCAGTACTTC
cdr3_aa: CASSPRLAGSYEQYF

v_call: TRBV9
j_call: TRBJ2-1
clone_size: NA
d_call: TRBD2
cdr3_nt: TGTGCCAGCAGCCCCCAGACTAGCGGGAGTTACAATGAGCAGTTCTTC
cdr3_aa: CASSPQTSGSYNEQFF

v_call: TRBV14
j_call: TRBJ1-2
clone_size: NA
d_call: NA
cdr3_nt: TGTGCCAGCAGCCAAGAAAACAGTAACTATGGCTACACCTTC
cdr3_aa: CASSQENSNYGYTF

v_call: TRBV5-4
j_call: TRBJ2-2
clone_size: few
d_call: TRBD2
cdr3_nt: TGTGCCAGCAGCTTGGTAGCGGGGAACACCGGGGAGCTGTTTTTT
cdr3_aa: CASSLVAGNTGELFF

v_call: TRBV6-5
j_call: TRBJ2-7
clone_size: NA
d_call: TRBD1
cdr3_nt: TGTGCCAGCAGTCGACGGGACAGCTCCTACGAGCAGTACTTC
cdr3_aa: CASSRRDSSYEQYF

v_call: TRBV7-2
j_call: TRBJ1-6
clone_size: NA
d_call: NA
cdr3_nt: TGTGCCAGCAGCCCCTCAGGCCCTTCAAATTCACCCCTCCACTTT
cdr3_aa: CASSPSGPSNSPLHF

v_call: TRBV28
j_call: TRBJ1-2
clone_size: once
d_call: NA
cdr3_nt: TGTGCCAGCAGTTTAGAGGGAATGGATGGCTACACCTTC
cdr3_aa: CASSLEGMDGYTF

v_call: TRBV4-1
j_call: TRBJ2-5
clone_size: NA
d_call: NA
cdr3_nt: TGCGCCAGCAGCCAAAAAGCCGTGGGGCTCCCTAATTTGGAGACCCAGTACTTC
cdr3_aa: CASSQKAVGLPNLETQYF

v_call: TRBV10-3
j_call: TRBJ2-3
clone_size: NA
d_call: TRBD1
cdr3_nt: TGTGCCATCAGGCTGGGGACAGGGAGGGGAGATACGCAGTATTTT
cdr3_aa: CAIRLGTGRGDTQYF

v_call: TRBV9
j_call: TRBJ1-2
clone_size: NA
d_call: TRBD1
cdr3_nt: TGTGCCAGCAGCGTAGGAGGGGGCAGTTATGGCTACACCTTC
cdr3_aa: CASSVGGGSYGYTF

v_call: TRBV19
j_call: TRBJ2-7
clone_size: NA
d_call: TRBD1
cdr3_nt: TGTGCCAGTAGTATAGGGGATCGCCGGGACAGGGGCCACGAGCAGTACTTC
cdr3_aa: CASSIGDRRDRGHEQYF

v_call: TRBV29-1
j_call: TRBJ2-7
clone_size: NA
d_call: NA
cdr3_nt: TGCAGCGTTGTTGAGACAGGCATCTACGAGCAGTACTTC
cdr3_aa: CSVVETGIYEQYF

v_call: TRBV6-1
j_call: TRBJ2-5
clone_size: NA
d_call: TRBD2
cdr3_nt: TGTGCCAGCAGCATACTAGCGGGGGGTAAAGAGACCCAGTACTTC
cdr3_aa: CASSILAGGKETQYF

v_call: TRBV5-1
j_call: TRBJ2-3
clone_size: NA
d_call: TRBD2
cdr3_nt: TGCGCCAGCAGCTTGGGCGGGGGGGGCACAGATACGCAGTATTTT
cdr3_aa: CASSLGGGGTDTQYF

v_call: TRBV2
j_call: TRBJ2-2
clone_size: NA
d_call: TRBD2
cdr3_nt: TGTGCCAGCGGGAAGCGAGCGGGGGAGGACACCGGGGAGCTGTTTTTT
cdr3_aa: CASGKRAGEDTGELFF

v_call: TRBV6-5
j_call: TRBJ1-1
clone_size: once
d_call: TRBD1
cdr3_nt: TGTGCCAGCAGCCCGGGACAGTACACTGAAGCTTTCTTT
cdr3_aa: CASSPGQYTEAFF

v_call: TRBV30
j_call: TRBJ1-3
clone_size: NA
d_call: NA
cdr3_nt: TGTGCCTGGACTCCGGGACAAAACTCTGGAAACACCATATATTTT
cdr3_aa: CAWTPGQNSGNTIYF

v_call: TRBV7-2
j_call: TRBJ2-3
clone_size: NA
d_call: NA
cdr3_nt: TGTGCCAGCAGCTTAACCCCCCCCTGGGGTAGCCAGGGCGCAGATACGCAGTATTTT
cdr3_aa: CASSLTPPWGSQGADTQYF

v_call: TRBV7-2
j_call: TRBJ2-3
clone_size: NA
d_call: NA
cdr3_nt: TGTGCCAGCAGCTTAAGGCAGGGCACAGATACGCAGTATTTT
cdr3_aa: CASSLRQGTDTQYF

v_call: TRBV7-9
j_call: TRBJ1-4
clone_size: NA
d_call: TRBD1
cdr3_nt: TGTGCCAGCAGCTTCAGGGGGCATAATGAAAAACTGTTTTTT
cdr3_aa: CASSFRGHNEKLFF

v_call: TRBV10-2
j_call: TRBJ2-1
clone_size: NA
d_call: TRBD1
cdr3_nt: TGCGCCAGCAGTGAGTTGGGACAGGGTAACAATGAGCAGTTCTTC
cdr3_aa: CASSELGQGNNEQFF

v_call: TRBV9
j_call: TRBJ2-3
clone_size: NA
d_call: NA
cdr3_nt: TGTGCCAGCAGCCCCGGTGGCTTCGGGTTGGATACGCAGTATTTT
cdr3_aa: CASSPGGFGLDTQYF

v_call: TRBV5-4
j_call: TRBJ2-1
clone_size: NA
d_call: NA
cdr3_nt: TGTGCCAGCAGCTTGGGACAGTACAATGAGCAGTTCTTC
cdr3_aa: CASSLGQYNEQFF

v_call: TRBV9
j_call: TRBJ2-3
clone_size: NA
d_call: TRBD2
cdr3_nt: TGTGCCAGCAGCGTAGTAGGGACTAGCGGGGGGGGGACAGATACGCAGTATTTT
cdr3_aa: CASSVVGTSGGGTDTQYF

v_call: TRBV27
j_call: TRBJ2-1
clone_size: NA
d_call: TRBD1
cdr3_nt: TGTGCCAGTAGTTTAAACGAGGGGGACAGTGCCTACAATGAGCAGTTCTTC
cdr3_aa: CASSLNEGDSAYNEQFF

v_call: TRBV10-1
j_call: TRBJ1-1
clone_size: NA
d_call: NA
cdr3_nt: TGCGCCAGCAGTGCAGGGGTCAACACTGAAGCTTTCTTT
cdr3_aa: CASSAGVNTEAFF

v_call: TRBV7-3
j_call: TRBJ2-1
clone_size: NA
d_call: TRBD2
cdr3_nt: TGTGCCAGCAGCGGACTAGCGGACAATGAGCAGTTCTTC
cdr3_aa: CASSGLADNEQFF